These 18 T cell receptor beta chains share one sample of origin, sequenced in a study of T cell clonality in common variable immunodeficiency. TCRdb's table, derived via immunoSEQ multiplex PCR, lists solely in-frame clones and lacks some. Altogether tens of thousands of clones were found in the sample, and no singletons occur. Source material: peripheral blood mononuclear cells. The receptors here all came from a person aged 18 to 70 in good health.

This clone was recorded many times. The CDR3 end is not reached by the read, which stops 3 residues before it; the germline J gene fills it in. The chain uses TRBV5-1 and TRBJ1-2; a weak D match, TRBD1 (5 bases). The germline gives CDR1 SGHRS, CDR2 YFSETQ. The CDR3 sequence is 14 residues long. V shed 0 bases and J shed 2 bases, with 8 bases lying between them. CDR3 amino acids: CASSLEEGNYGYTF. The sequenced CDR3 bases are TGCGCCAGCAGCTTGGAGGAGGGGAACTATGGC.

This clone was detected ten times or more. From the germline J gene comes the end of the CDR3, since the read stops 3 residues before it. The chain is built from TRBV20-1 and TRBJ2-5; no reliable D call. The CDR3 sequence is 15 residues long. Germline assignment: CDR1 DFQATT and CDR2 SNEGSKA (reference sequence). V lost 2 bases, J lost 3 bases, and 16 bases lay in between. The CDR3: CSARSSVRSKETQYF. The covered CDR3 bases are TGCAGTGCTAGAAGTTCGGTCAGGTCAAAAGAGACC.

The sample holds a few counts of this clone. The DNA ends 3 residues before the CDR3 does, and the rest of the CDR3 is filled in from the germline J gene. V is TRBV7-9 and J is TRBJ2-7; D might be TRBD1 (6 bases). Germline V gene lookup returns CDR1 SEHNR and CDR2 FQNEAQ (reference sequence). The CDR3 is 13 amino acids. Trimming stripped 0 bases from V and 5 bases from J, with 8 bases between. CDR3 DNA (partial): TGTGCCAGCAGCTTAGCCCAGGGGAACGAG. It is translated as CASSLAQGNE. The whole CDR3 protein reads CASSLAQGNEQYF.

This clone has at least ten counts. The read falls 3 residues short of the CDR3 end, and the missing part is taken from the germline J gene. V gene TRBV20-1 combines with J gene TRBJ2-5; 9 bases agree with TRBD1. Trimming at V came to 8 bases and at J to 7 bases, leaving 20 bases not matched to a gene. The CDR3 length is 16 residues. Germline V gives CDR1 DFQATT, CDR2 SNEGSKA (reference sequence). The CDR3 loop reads CSYEKTLTGGTATQYF. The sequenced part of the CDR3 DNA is TGCAGTTACGAAAAAACCTTGACAGGGGGAACAGCGACC.

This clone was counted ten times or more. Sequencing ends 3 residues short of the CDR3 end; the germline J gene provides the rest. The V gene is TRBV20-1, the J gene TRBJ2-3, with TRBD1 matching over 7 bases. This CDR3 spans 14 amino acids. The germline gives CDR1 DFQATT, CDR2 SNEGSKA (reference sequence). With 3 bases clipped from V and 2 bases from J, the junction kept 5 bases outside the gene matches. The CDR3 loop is CSARDRRPTDTQYF. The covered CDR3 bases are TGCAGTGCTAGGGACAGGAGACCCACAGATACG.

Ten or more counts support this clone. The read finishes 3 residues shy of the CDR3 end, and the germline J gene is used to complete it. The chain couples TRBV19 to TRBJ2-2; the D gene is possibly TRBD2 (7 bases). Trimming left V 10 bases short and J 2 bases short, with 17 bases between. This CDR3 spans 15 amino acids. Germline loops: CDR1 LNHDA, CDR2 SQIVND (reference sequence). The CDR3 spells CATLRGGGNTGELFF. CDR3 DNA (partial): TGTGCCACCCTCCGGGGAGGGGGAAACACCGGGGAG.

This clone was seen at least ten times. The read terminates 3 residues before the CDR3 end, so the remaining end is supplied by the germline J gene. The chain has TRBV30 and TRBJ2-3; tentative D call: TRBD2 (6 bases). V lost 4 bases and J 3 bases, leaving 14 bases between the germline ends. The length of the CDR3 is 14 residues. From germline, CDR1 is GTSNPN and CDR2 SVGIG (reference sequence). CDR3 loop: CAWKPGLVTDTQYF. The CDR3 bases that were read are TGTGCCTGGAAGCCGGGACTTGTAACAGATACG.

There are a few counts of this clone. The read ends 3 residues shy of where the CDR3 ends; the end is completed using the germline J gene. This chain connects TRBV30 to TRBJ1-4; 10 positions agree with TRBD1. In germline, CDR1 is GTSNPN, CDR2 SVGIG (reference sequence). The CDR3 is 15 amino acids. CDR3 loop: CAWSPGQGYNSPLFF. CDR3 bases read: TGTGCCTGGAGTCCGGGACAGGGGTATAATTCACCA.

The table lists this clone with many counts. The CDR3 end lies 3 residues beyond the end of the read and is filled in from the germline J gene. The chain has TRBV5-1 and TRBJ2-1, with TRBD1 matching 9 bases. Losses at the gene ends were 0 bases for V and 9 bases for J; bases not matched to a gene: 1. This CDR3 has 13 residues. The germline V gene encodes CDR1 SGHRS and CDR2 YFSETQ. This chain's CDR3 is CASSLDRGLEQFF. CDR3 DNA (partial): TGCGCCAGCAGCTTGGACAGGGGGCTTGAG.

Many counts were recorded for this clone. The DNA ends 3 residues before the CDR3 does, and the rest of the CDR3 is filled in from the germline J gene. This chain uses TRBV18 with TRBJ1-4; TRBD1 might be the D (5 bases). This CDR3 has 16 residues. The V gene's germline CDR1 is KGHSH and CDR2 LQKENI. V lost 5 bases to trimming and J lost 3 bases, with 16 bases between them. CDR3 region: CASSKSQGSANEKLFF. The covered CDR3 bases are TGTGCCAGCTCAAAGTCTCAGGGCTCAGCTAATGAAAAA.

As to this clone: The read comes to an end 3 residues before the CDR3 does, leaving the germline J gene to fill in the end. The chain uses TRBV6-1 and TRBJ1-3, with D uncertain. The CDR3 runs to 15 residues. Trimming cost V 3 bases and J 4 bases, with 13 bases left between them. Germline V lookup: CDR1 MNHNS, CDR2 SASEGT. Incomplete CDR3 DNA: TGTGCCAGCAGTGAGTGGCTTTCTCCAGGAAACACC. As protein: CASSEWLSPGNT. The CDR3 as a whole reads CASSEWLSPGNTIYF.

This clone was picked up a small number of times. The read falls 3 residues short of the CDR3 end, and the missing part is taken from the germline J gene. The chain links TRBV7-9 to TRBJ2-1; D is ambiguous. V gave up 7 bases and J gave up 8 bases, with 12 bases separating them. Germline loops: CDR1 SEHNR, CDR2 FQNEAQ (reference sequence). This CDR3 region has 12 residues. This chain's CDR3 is CASTPLSDEQFF. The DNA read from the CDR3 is TGTGCCAGCACTCCGCTTTCGGATGAG.

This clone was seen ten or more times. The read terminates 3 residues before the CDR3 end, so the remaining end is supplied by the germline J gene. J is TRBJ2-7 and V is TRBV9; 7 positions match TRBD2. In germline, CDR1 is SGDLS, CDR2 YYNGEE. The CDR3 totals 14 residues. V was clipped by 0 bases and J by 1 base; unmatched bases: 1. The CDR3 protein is CASSVEAGSYEQYF. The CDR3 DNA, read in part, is TGTGCCAGCAGCGTAGAAGCGGGATCCTACGAG.

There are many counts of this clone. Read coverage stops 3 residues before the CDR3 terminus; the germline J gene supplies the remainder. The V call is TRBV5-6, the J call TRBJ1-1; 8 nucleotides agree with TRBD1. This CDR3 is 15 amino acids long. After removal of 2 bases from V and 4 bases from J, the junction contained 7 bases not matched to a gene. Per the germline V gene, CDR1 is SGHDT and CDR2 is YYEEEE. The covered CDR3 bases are TGTGCCAGCAGCTTCGACAGGGGCTCAGTCACTGAA. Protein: CASSFDRGSVTE. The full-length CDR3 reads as CASSFDRGSVTEAFF.

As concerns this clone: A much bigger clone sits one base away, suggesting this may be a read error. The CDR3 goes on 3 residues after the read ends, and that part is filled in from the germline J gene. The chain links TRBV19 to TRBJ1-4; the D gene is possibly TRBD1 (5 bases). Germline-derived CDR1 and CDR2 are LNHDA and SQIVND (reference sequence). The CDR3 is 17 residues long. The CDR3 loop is CASRPSGANSGANVLFF. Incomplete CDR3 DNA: TGTGCCAGTAGACCTAGCGGGGCCAACTCTGGGGCCAACGTA. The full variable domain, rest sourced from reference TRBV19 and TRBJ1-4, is DGGITQSPKYLFRKEGQNVTLSCEQNLNHDAMYWYRQDPGQGLRLIYYSQIVNDFQKGDIAEGYSVSREKKESFPLTVTSAQKNPTAFYLCASRPSGANSGANVLFFGSGTQLSVL.

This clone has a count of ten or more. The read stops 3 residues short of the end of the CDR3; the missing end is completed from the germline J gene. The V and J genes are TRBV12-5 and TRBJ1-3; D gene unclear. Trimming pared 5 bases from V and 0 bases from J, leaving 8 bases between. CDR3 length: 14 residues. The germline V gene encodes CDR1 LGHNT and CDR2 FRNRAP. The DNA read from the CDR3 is TGTGCTAGTGGTAAGACAAGCTCTGGAAACACC. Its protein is CASGKTSSGNT. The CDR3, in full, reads CASGKTSSGNTIYF.

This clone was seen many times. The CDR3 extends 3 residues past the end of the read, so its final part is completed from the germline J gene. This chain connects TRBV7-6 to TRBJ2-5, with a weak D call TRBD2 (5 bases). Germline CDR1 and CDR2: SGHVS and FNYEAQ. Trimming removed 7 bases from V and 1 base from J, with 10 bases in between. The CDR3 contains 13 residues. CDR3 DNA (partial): TGTGCCAGCACCACTAGTATCCAAGAGACC. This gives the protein CASTTSIQET. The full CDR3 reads CASTTSIQETQYF.

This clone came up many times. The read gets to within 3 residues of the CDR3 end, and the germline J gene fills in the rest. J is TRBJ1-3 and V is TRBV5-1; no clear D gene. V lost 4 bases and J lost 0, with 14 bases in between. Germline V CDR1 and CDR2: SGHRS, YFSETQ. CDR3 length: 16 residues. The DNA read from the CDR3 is TGCGCCAGCAGCCAACAATTGGCCCTCTCTGGAAACACC. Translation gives CASSQQLALSGNT. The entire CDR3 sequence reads CASSQQLALSGNTIYF.